The clone carrying this T cell receptor beta chain is judged medium-sized (0.01 to 0.1%). Constant-region reverse primers amplified full-length variable regions, followed by semi-nested Nested Universal Primer A PCR. TCRdb reanalysed the 5' RACE reads using MiXCR and keeps one entry per CDR3 protein. The data show roughly 5,300 distinct CDR3 sequences, roughly a third seen once. The CDR3 covers 16 residues. The germline V and J ends were trimmed by 6 bases and 2 bases, with 19 bases remaining between them. In germline, CDR1 is SGHVS, CDR2 FQNEAQ. The chain combines TRBV7-8 with TRBJ2-5; maybe TRBD1 (6 bases). This receptor was identified in a female donor with breast cancer. Specimen: memory CD4+ T cells sorted from blood. The sample's subset: memory CD4+ T cells, CD4+CD45RO+CD25-. CDR3 DNA sequence: TGTGCCAGCAGGTCCACCGGGACAAAGGTTCAAGAGACCCAGTACTTC. Protein: CASRSTGTKVQETQYF.